These T cell receptor beta chains were read from a single sample in a study of T cell repertoires in cytomegalovirus infection. Each CDR3 protein is one row after TCRdb ran MiXCR on the reads. Of 150,000 to 200,000 distinct CDR3 sequences in the sample, about 30% are singletons; the top ten hold about 31%. The sequenced sample consisted of PBMCs. All receptors derive from a human donor in good health (CMV status not recorded). Some clones in this sample may be carry-over from other donors' samples. Each CDR3 is given with its conserved first and last residue. Each record gives: V gene, clone size, J gene, CDR3 length, D gene, CDR3 protein, CDR3 DNA. A D gene is named only where the DNA matches it firmly. Part of the rows lack a size; the others show once, few, many or a class for expanded clones.

>TRBV7-9|-|TRBJ1-4|17|TRBD1
CASSSPRTGPTNEKLFF
TGTGCCAGCAGCTCCCCTCGGACAGGCCCAACTAATGAAAAACTGTTTTTT
>TRBV12-3/TRBV12-4|-|TRBJ2-6|18|-
CASSLEGWGTSGANVLTF
TGTGCCAGCAGTTTAGAGGGATGGGGGACGTCCGGGGCCAACGTCCTGACTTTC
>TRBV7-2|-|TRBJ1-2|16|TRBD1
CASSLSPGTANYGYTF
TGTGCCAGCAGCTTATCCCCCGGGACAGCTAACTATGGCTACACCTTC
>TRBV7-7|-|TRBJ2-2|15|-
CASSYLTEARGELFF
TGTGCTAGCAGCTATCTGACAGAGGCTCGCGGGGAGCTGTTTTTT
>TRBV12-3/TRBV12-4|few|TRBJ1-1|14|-
CASSSGTSNTEAFF
TGTGCCAGCAGCTCCGGGACATCGAACACTGAAGCTTTCTTT
>TRBV29-1|-|TRBJ1-1|14|-
CSVEATQCTTVAFF
TGCAGCGTTGAAGCCACACAGTGCACCACTGTAGCTTTCTTT
>TRBV6-1|few|TRBJ1-1|14|-
CASRAPGKDTEAFF
TGTGCCAGCAGGGCCCCCGGGAAAGACACTGAAGCTTTCTTT
>TRBV7-2|many|TRBJ2-3|16|TRBD2
CASSTWTSGGTDTQYF
TGTGCCAGCAGCACATGGACTAGCGGGGGCACAGATACGCAGTATTTT
>TRBV6-6|-|TRBJ1-5|14|-
CASSYLQGNQPQHF
TGTGCCAGCAGTTACTTGCAGGGTAATCAGCCCCAGCATTTT
>TRBV4-1|-|TRBJ2-1|17|-
CASSPQPQDVGYGEQFF
TGCGCCAGCAGCCCTCAACCTCAAGATGTAGGGTACGGTGAGCAGTTCTTC
>TRBV20-1|-|TRBJ1-1|15|TRBD1
CSARETGGAGTEAFF
TGCAGTGCTAGGGAAACAGGGGGCGCGGGCACTGAAGCTTTCTTT
>TRBV6-5|few|TRBJ1-1|16|-
CASSYSTGLGDTEAFF
TGTGCCAGCAGTTACTCGACAGGCCTGGGTGACACTGAAGCTTTCTTT
>TRBV6-2/TRBV6-3|-|TRBJ1-5|14|-
CASTHEGVGQPQHF
TGTGCCAGCACCCATGAGGGGGTAGGACAGCCCCAGCATTTT
>TRBV5-4|-|TRBJ1-6|13|TRBD1
CASSPPDRAALHF
TGTGCCAGCAGCCCGCCGGACAGGGCGGCCCTCCACTTT
>TRBV12-3/TRBV12-4|-|TRBJ1-6|17|-
CASSFQQYQNSNSPLHF
TGTGCCAGCAGTTTTCAACAGTATCAGAACTCCAATTCACCCCTCCACTTT
>TRBV19|few|TRBJ2-1|16|-
CASSRDPLSLEDEQFF
TGTGCCAGTTCAAGGGACCCCTTATCCCTTGAGGATGAGCAGTTCTTC
>TRBV4-3|many|TRBJ1-2|15|TRBD1
CASSQDRQGDYGYTF
TGCGCCAGCAGCCAAGATCGACAGGGGGACTATGGCTACACCTTC
>TRBV4-1|-|TRBJ1-3|14|-
CASSQDSLVHTIYF
TGCGCCAGCAGCCAAGATTCCCTGGTCCACACCATATATTTT
>TRBV7-6|-|TRBJ1-6|16|-
CASGPGTGTRFSPLHF
TGTGCCAGCGGGCCGGGGACCGGGACAAGGTTTTCACCCCTCCACTTT
>TRBV29-1|few|TRBJ1-1|10|TRBD1
CSVYRGKAFF
TGCAGCGTCTACAGGGGTAAAGCTTTCTTT
>TRBV6-5|-|TRBJ1-1|14|-
CASSYTTKDTEAFF
TGTGCCAGCAGTTACACCACCAAGGACACTGAAGCTTTCTTT
>TRBV20-1|few|TRBJ1-6|14|-
CSARVPGPYSPLHF
TGCAGTGCTAGAGTTCCGGGACCTTATTCACCCCTCCACTTT
>TRBV10-3|-|TRBJ2-7|14|-
CAISESGGAGEQYF
TGTGCCATCAGTGAGTCCGGGGGCGCGGGCGAGCAGTACTTC
>TRBV15|few|TRBJ2-3|15|TRBD2
CATTQFGGSTDTQYF
TGTGCCACCACCCAGTTCGGGGGGTCCACAGATACGCAGTATTTT
>TRBV7-3|-|TRBJ2-1|18|TRBD2
CASSLRGPLAGTYNEQFF
TGTGCCAGCAGCTTAAGGGGCCCTCTAGCGGGGACCTACAATGAGCAGTTCTTC
>TRBV12-3/TRBV12-4|few|TRBJ1-1|13|-
CASSPGYGTEAFF
TGTGCCAGCAGTCCGGGGTATGGGACTGAAGCTTTCTTT
>TRBV7-2|many|TRBJ1-1|17|TRBD1
CASSFPPAWTGNTEAFF
TGTGCCAGCAGCTTCCCCCCGGCCTGGACAGGGAACACTGAAGCTTTCTTT
>TRBV27|-|TRBJ1-5|15|-
CASSTGGDSNQPQHF
TGTGCCAGCAGCACCGGAGGGGATAGCAATCAGCCCCAGCATTTT
>TRBV11-2|-|TRBJ2-2|12|-
CASSSDSGELFF
TGTGCCAGCAGCTCGGACTCCGGGGAGCTGTTTTTT
>TRBV18|few|TRBJ1-4|15|TRBD1
CASSPPADRGEKLFF
TGTGCCAGCTCACCACCGGCCGACAGGGGCGAAAAACTGTTTTTT
>TRBV12-3/TRBV12-4|-|TRBJ1-1|13|TRBD1
CATQGQRNTEAFF
TGTGCCACCCAGGGACAGAGGAACACTGAAGCTTTCTTT
>TRBV7-3|many|TRBJ1-1|14|-
CASSPNGGNTEAFF
TGTGCCAGCAGCCCAAACGGGGGGAACACTGAAGCTTTCTTT
>TRBV25-1|few|TRBJ1-2|11|-
CASSESFSYTF
TGTGCCAGCAGTGAAAGTTTCTCCTACACCTTC
>TRBV7-6|-|TRBJ1-4|15|TRBD1
CASSLGQGADEKLFF
TGTGCCAGCAGCTTAGGACAGGGGGCGGATGAAAAACTGTTTTTT
>TRBV7-3|once|TRBJ2-1|13|-
CASSLLASNEQFF
TGTGCCAGCAGCTTACTCGCGTCCAATGAGCAGTTCTTC
>TRBV7-2|many|TRBJ1-4|13|TRBD1
CASSRDRGAKLFF
TGTGCCAGCAGCCGAGACAGGGGAGCGAAACTGTTTTTT
>TRBV7-8|many|TRBJ1-5|13|TRBD1
CASSTGVDQPQHF
TGTGCCAGCAGCACAGGGGTGGACCAGCCCCAGCATTTT
>TRBV19|few|TRBJ2-3|15|TRBD1
CASSMLTGGTDTQYF
TGTGCCAGTAGTATGCTGACAGGGGGCACAGATACGCAGTATTTT
>TRBV6-2/TRBV6-3|-|TRBJ1-5|13|-
CASKTGSSQPQHF
TGTGCCAGCAAAACGGGGAGCTCTCAGCCCCAGCATTTT
>TRBV29-1|-|TRBJ1-2|11|-
CSVVGSGGYTF
TGCAGCGTTGTCGGGAGTGGTGGCTACACCTTC
>TRBV19|-|TRBJ1-1|15|TRBD1
CASSVGQGEDTEAFF
TGTGCCAGTAGTGTAGGACAGGGTGAGGACACTGAAGCTTTCTTT
>TRBV3-1|-|TRBJ1-1|16|-
CASSQGQLFMNTEAFF
TGTGCCAGCAGCCAAGGGCAGCTTTTCATGAACACTGAAGCTTTCTTT
>TRBV19|-|TRBJ2-7|13|-
CASSTQGPYEQYF
TGTGCCAGTAGTACACAGGGCCCCTACGAGCAGTACTTC
>TRBV6-5|many|TRBJ2-4|14|-
CASKGRGVDVRRYF
TGTGCCAGCAAAGGCAGGGGCGTTGATGTAAGGCGGTACTTC
>TRBV6-2/TRBV6-3|-|TRBJ2-5|16|-
CASSYRAGASQETQYF
TGTGCCAGCAGCTATCGGGCCGGCGCTAGCCAAGAGACCCAGTACTTC
>TRBV14|few|TRBJ2-2|13|-
CASSWDLTGELFF
TGTGCCAGCAGCTGGGATCTCACCGGGGAGCTGTTTTTT
>TRBV7-8|many|TRBJ2-3|16|TRBD2
CASSRGSGGFTDTQYF
TGTGCCAGCAGCCGAGGTAGCGGGGGGTTCACAGATACGCAGTATTTT
>TRBV5-6|-|TRBJ1-2|13|TRBD1
CASSLTGADGYTF
TGTGCCAGCAGCTTGACAGGGGCTGATGGCTACACCTTC
>TRBV7-2|many|TRBJ2-7|15|TRBD1
CASSRGQGAAYEQYF
TGTGCCAGCAGCCGGGGACAGGGGGCCGCCTACGAGCAGTACTTC
>TRBV20-1|-|TRBJ1-5|15|-
CSARDLRDSNQPQHF
TGCAGTGCTAGAGATCTCAGGGATAGCAATCAGCCCCAGCATTTT
>TRBV5-6|-|TRBJ1-1|14|-
CASSYRVLNTEAFF
TGTGCCAGCAGCTACAGAGTCCTGAACACTGAAGCTTTCTTT
>TRBV6-4|-|TRBJ1-1|14|-
CASSDSGDNTEAFF
TGTGCCAGCAGTGACTCGGGAGATAACACTGAAGCTTTCTTT
>TRBV6-2/TRBV6-3|few|TRBJ2-2|17|TRBD2
CASSWLAGGPDTGELFF
TGTGCCAGCAGTTGGCTAGCGGGGGGGCCGGACACCGGGGAGCTGTTTTTT
>TRBV11-3|-|TRBJ1-1|12|-
CASAGTNTEAFF
TGTGCCAGCGCTGGGACGAACACTGAAGCTTTCTTT